What follows are 16 T cell receptor beta chains derived from one specimen sequenced in a study of cytomegalovirus exposure and HLA in healthy donors (dated by TCRdb to the late 2010s). Libraries were made using the immunoSEQ multiplex PCR assay. For the multiplex PCR, a mixture combining 60 forward primers for TCR Vbeta segments and 13 reverse primers for TCR Jbeta segments was used. The table was pulled from immuneACCESS by TCRdb, which kept in-frame rearrangements only. Such tables lose some clones; where checked, under half of the loss comes from unresolved V genes, and the rest has no known cause. This sample has roughly 80,000 clones in its table, and 70% to 85% of those were observed once. The top ten constitute 2% to 3% of the sample. The material sequenced was PBMCs. The receptor set was obtained from a woman in her forties or fifties in good health and CMV-seronegative.

V gene TRBV27 combines with J gene TRBJ1-2, with D possibly TRBD1 on 5 matching bases. Per the germline V gene, CDR1 is MNHEY and CDR2 is SMNVEV (reference sequence). This CDR3 region has 16 residues. Trimming stripped 3 bases from V and 5 bases from J, with 19 bases between. CDR3: CASSFGASLRPYGYTF. As DNA, the CDR3 is TGTGCCAGCAGTTTTGGGGCATCCCTGCGTCCATATGGCTACACCTTC.

This clone came up a few times. V is TRBV7-9 and J is TRBJ1-5, with 8 bases lining up with TRBD1. V lost 5 bases to trimming and J lost 5 bases; unmatched junction nucleotides: 5. This CDR3 region has 14 residues. Germline values: CDR1 SEHNR, CDR2 FQNEAQ (reference sequence). Written as DNA, the CDR3 is TGTGCCAGCAGCCCGGAGGACAGGGATCAGCCCCAGCATTTT. This sequence encodes CASSPEDRDQPQHF.

V usage is TRBV6-1 and J usage is TRBJ1-5; tentatively, D is TRBD1 (6 bases). The CDR3 has 14 residues. Germline CDR1 and CDR2: MNHNS and SASEGT. Trimming removed 8 bases at V and 1 base at J, with 12 bases between. CDR3 in DNA: TGTGCCAGCGGGCCGGGACACAGCAATCAGCCCCAGCATTTT. This gives the protein CASGPGHSNQPQHF.

Comments on this clone: A read error may produce the germline difference seen at one junction end. The genes are TRBV7-7 and TRBJ2-7; tentatively, D is TRBD2 (7 bases). The CDR3 spans 13 residues. From germline, CDR1 is SSHAT and CDR2 FNYEAQ (reference sequence). CDR3 nucleotide sequence: TGTGCTAGCAGCTTAAACAGGGAGGGCGAGCAGTACTTC. Protein product: CASSLNREGEQYF.

The chain links TRBV27 to TRBJ1-1; D perhaps matches TRBD1 (5 bases). The germline CDR1 and CDR2 sequences are MNHEY and SMNVEV (reference sequence). The CDR3 sequence is 12 residues long. With 6 bases removed from V and 4 bases from J, the gap between germline ends came to 9 bases. The CDR3 loop reads CASSQTGTEAFF. CDR3 DNA sequence: TGTGCCAGCAGCCAAACAGGCACTGAAGCTTTCTTT.

This chain connects TRBV6-5 to TRBJ1-1; 9 nucleotides agree with TRBD1. This CDR3 has 13 residues. Per germline, CDR1 MNHEY and CDR2 SVGAGI. Germline trimming cut 5 bases from V and 3 bases from J; bases unmatched to any gene: 1. This CDR3 reads CASSRDRDTEAFF. CDR3 nucleotide sequence: TGTGCCAGCAGTCGGGACAGGGACACTGAAGCTTTCTTT.

The gene calls are TRBV27 and TRBJ2-7; no definite D call. Germline V gene lookup returns CDR1 MNHEY and CDR2 SMNVEV (reference sequence). The CDR3 runs to 14 residues. V lost 0 bases and J lost 4, with 10 bases in between. The CDR3 nucleotides read TGTGCCAGCAGTTTATCTCTTCAACAGTACGAGCAGTACTTC. Translation: CASSLSLQQYEQYF.

The V and J genes are TRBV28 and TRBJ2-7; TRBD2 matches at 7 bases. The CDR3 covers 16 residues. V dropped 4 bases and J dropped 7; count of bases not matched to a gene: 16. Germline CDR1 is MDHEN and CDR2 is SYDVKM. The CDR3 is CASSSASLRGLGEQYF. In DNA, the CDR3 is TGTGCCAGCAGTTCGGCTAGTTTACGAGGACTAGGGGAGCAGTACTTC.

CDR3 sequence reads: CASSSFGGGLWSNEQFF. The CDR3 region has the DNA TGTGCCAGCAGCTCCTTCGGTGGGGGCCTTTGGTCCAATGAGCAGTTCTTC. The gene calls are TRBV5-6 and TRBJ2-1; tentative D call: TRBD1 (6 bases). Trimming left V 3 bases short and J 6 bases short, with 22 bases between. The CDR3 covers 17 residues. Germline CDR1 and CDR2: SGHDT and YYEEEE.

In this sample, this clone turned up once. CDR3 sequence (DNA): TGTGCCAGCAGCTGGGGTGACAGGGGAACGAGCAATCAGCCCCAGCATTTT. Its translation is CASSWGDRGTSNQPQHF. The rearrangement joins TRBV28 to TRBJ1-5, with 8 bases aligning to TRBD1. In germline, CDR1 is MDHEN, CDR2 SYDVKM. The CDR3 consists of 17 residues. The V gene end was trimmed by 6 bases and the J gene end by 1 base; junction bases not matched to a gene: 11.

In nucleotides, the CDR3 is TGTGCCAGCAAGGAGGGCACTGAAGCTTTCTTT. Translation: CASKEGTEAFF. The chain joins TRBV27 to TRBJ1-1, with D uncertain. Germline CDR1 reads MNHEY; CDR2 reads SMNVEV (reference sequence). V lost 7 bases to trimming and J lost 4 bases, with 7 bases between them. CDR3 length: 11 amino acids.

The chain couples TRBV12-2 to TRBJ1-5; TRBD1, the table's D call, lacks a check against the DNA. TRBV12-2 is noted as a pseudogene. CDR3 length: 16 residues. The CDR3 DNA follows: TGTGCAAGTCGCTTCGAGGGGCAGGGGGGCAATCAGCCCCAGCATTTT. Its translation is CASRFEGQGGNQPQHF.

This clone was detected only a few times. The chain combines TRBV5-1 with TRBJ2-1; 13 bases match TRBD2. The CDR3 extends over 17 amino acids. The ends lost 4 bases at V and 1 base at J; junction bases unmatched: 5. Germline V lookup: CDR1 SGHRS, CDR2 YFSETQ. The CDR3 protein is CASSGGLAGVSYNEQFF. CDR3 nucleotides: TGCGCCAGCAGCGGAGGACTAGCGGGAGTTTCCTACAATGAGCAGTTCTTC.

The chain recombines TRBV25-1 with TRBJ1-2, with D uncertain. CDR3 length equals 13 residues. V was shortened by 9 bases and J by 3 bases, with 14 bases between the two germline ends. Germline loops: CDR1 MGHDK, CDR2 SYGVNS. The CDR3 nucleotides read TGTGCCAGTAGCCCCCTTTGGGACTATGGCTACACCTTC. Protein product: CASSPLWDYGYTF.

This chain links TRBV5-1 with TRBJ1-1; D gene unclear. V dropped 3 bases and J dropped 3 bases, with 9 bases sitting between them. Germline V CDR1 and CDR2: SGHRS, YFSETQ. The CDR3 has 13 residues. CDR3 bases: TGCGCCAGCAGCTCGGCGGCAGACACTGAAGCTTTCTTT. Translated: CASSSAADTEAFF. The complete variable domain, with remaining parts taken from reference TRBV5-1 and TRBJ1-1, reads KAGVTQTPRYLIKTRGQQVTLSCSPISGHRSVSWYQQTPGQGLQFLFEYFSETQRNKGNFPGRFSGRQFSNSRSEMNVSTLELGDSALYLCASSSAADTEAFFGQGTRLTVV.

This chain links TRBV28 with TRBJ2-5; D gene uncertain. The J call may be mistaken, given a closer DNA end match to TRBJ2-7. CDR1 is MDHEN and CDR2 is SYDVKM in the germline V gene. The CDR3 contains 13 residues. The CDR3 bases are TGTGCCAGCAGATCTATGGGCAGCTACGAGCAGTACTTC. The encoded protein is CASRSMGSYEQYF.